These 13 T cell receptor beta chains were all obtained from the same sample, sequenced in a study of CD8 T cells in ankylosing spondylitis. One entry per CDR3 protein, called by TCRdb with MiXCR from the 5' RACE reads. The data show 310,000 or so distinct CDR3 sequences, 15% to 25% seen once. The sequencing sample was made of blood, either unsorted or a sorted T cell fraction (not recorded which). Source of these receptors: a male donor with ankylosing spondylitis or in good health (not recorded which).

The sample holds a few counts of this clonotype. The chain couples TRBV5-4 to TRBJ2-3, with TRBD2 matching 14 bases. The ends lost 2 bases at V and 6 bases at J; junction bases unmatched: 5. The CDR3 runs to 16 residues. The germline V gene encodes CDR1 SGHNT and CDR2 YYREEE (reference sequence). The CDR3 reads CASSLRLAGGSDTQYF. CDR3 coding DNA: TGTGCCAGCAGCTTACGACTAGCGGGAGGGTCGGATACGCAGTATTTT.

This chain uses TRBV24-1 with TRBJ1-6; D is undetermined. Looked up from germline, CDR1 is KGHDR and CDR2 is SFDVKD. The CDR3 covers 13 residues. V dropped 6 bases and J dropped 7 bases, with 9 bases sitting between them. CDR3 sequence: CATSQGPNSPLHF. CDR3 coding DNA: TGTGCCACCAGTCAAGGTCCCAATTCACCCCTCCACTTT.

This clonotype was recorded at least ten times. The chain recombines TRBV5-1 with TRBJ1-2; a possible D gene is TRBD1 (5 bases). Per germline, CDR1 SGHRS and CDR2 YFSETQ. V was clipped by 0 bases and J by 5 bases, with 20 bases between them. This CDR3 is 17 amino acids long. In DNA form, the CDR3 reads TGCGCCAGCAGCTTGGCCTCCGGGGCCCACCTCTCATATGGCTACACCTTC. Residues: CASSLASGAHLSYGYTF. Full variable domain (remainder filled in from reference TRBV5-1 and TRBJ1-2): KAGVTQTPRYLIKTRGQQVTLSCSPISGHRSVSWYQQTPGQGLQFLFEYFSETQRNKGNFPGRFSGRQFSNSRSEMNVSTLELGDSALYLCASSLASGAHLSYGYTFGSGTRLTVV.

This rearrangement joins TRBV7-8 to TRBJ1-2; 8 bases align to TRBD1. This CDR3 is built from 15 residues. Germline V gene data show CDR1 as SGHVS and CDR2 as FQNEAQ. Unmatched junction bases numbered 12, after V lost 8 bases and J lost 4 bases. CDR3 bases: TGTGCCAGCGGGACCCCCAGGGGGCTTTCCTATGGCTACACCTTC. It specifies CASGTPRGLSYGYTF.

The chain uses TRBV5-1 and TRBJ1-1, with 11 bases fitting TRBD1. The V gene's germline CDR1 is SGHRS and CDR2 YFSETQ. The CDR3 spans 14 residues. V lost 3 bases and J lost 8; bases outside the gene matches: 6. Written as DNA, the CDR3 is TGCGCCAGCAGCTCCGGACAGGGGGCAGAAGAAGCTTTCTTT. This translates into CASSSGQGAEEAFF.

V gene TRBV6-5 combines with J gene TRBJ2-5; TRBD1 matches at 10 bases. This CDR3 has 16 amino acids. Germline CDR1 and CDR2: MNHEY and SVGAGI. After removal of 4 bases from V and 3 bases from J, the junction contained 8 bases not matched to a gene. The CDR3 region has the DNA TGTGCCAGCAGTTGGGGACAGGGGAGGCGGGAAGAGACCCAGTACTTC. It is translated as CASSWGQGRREETQYF.

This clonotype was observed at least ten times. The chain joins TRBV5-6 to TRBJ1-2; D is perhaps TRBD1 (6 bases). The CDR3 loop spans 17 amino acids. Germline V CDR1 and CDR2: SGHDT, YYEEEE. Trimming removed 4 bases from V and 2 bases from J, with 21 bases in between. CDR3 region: CASSTPGQGGLNYGYTF. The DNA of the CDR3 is TGTGCCAGCAGCACACCGGGACAAGGGGGACTAAACTATGGCTACACCTTC.

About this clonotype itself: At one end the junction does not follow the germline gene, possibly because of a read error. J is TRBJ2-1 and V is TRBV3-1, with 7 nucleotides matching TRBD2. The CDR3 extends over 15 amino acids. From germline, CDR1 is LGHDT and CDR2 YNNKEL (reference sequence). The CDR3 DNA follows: TGTGCCAGCAGCCAAGTGGGGGGGGGATACAGTGAGCAGTTCTTC. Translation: CASSQVGGGYSEQFF.

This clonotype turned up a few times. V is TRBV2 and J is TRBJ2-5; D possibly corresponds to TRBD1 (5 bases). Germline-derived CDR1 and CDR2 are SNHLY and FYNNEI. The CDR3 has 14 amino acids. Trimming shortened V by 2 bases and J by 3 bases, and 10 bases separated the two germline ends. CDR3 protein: CASSELAGKETQYF. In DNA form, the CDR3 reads TGTGCCAGCAGTGAACTGGCAGGGAAAGAGACCCAGTACTTC. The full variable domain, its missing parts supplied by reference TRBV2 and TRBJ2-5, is EPEVTQTPSHQVTQMGQEVILRCVPISNHLYFYWYRQILGQKVEFLVSFYNNEISEKSEIFDDQFSVERPDGSNFTLKIRSTKLEDSAMYFCASSELAGKETQYFGPGTRLLVL.

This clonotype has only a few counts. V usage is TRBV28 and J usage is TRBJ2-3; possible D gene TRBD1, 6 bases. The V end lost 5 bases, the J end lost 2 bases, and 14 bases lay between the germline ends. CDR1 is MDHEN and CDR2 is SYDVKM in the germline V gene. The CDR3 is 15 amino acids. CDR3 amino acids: CASSPALGATDTQYF. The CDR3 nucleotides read TGTGCCAGCAGTCCTGCCTTGGGGGCCACAGATACGCAGTATTTT.

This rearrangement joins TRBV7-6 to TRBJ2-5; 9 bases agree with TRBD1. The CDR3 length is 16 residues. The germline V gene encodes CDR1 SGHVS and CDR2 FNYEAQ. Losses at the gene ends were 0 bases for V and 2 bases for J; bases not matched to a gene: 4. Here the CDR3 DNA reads TGTGCCAGCAGCTTAGCTCAGACAGGGGGGCAAGAGACCCAGTACTTC. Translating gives CASSLAQTGGQETQYF.

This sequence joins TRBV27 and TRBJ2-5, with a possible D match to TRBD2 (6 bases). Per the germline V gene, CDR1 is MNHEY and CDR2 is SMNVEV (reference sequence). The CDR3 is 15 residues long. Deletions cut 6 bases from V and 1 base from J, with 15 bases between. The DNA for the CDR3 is TGTGCCAGCAGGACCTACAGGCGGGGCCAAGAGACCCAGTACTTC. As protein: CASRTYRRGQETQYF.

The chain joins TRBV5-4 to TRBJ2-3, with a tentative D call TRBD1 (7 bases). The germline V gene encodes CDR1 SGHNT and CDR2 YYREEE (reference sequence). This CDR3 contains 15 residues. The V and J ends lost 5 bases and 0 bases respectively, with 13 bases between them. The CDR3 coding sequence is TGTGCCAGCAGGCAGACAGGGACTAGCACAGATACGCAGTATTTT. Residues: CASRQTGTSTDTQYF. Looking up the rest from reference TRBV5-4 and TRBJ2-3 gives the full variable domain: ETGVTQSPTHLIKTRGQQVTLRCSSQSGHNTVSWYQQALGQGPQFIFQYYREEENGRGNFPPRFSGLQFPNYSSELNVNALELDDSALYLCASRQTGTSTDTQYFGPGTRLTVL.